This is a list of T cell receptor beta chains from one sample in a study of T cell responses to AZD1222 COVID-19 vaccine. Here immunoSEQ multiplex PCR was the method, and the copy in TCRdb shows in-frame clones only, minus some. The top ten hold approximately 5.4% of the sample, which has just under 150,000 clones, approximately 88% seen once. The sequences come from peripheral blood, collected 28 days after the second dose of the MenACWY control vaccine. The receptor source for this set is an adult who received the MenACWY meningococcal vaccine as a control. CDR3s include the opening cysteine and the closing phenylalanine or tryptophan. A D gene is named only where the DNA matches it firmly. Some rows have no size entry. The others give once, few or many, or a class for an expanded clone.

DNA: TGTGCCAGCAGGACCTCGACAGGGGGCGGGACTGAAGCTTTCTTT
CDR3: CASRTSTGGGTEAFF
J: TRBJ1-1
V: TRBV28
size: .
D: TRBD1

DNA: TGTGCCAGCAGCTTAACAGACCTGGAAACTGAAGCTTTCTTT
CDR3: CASSLTDLETEAFF
J: TRBJ1-1
V: TRBV7-3
size: .
D: .

DNA: TGCGCCAGCAGCCAAGACTGGACAGGCGGTTCACCCCTCCACTTT
CDR3: CASSQDWTGGSPLHF
J: TRBJ1-6
V: TRBV4-3
size: few
D: TRBD1

DNA: TGCGCCAGCAGCCTGGGGGGAGGTTCTGGCTACACCTTC
CDR3: CASSLGGGSGYTF
J: TRBJ1-2
V: TRBV4-3
size: .
D: .

DNA: TGTGCCAGCTCATCCGGACGGAATGAGCAGTTCTTC
CDR3: CASSSGRNEQFF
J: TRBJ2-1
V: TRBV6-5
size: .
D: .

DNA: TGTGCCAGCAGCTTATACGGACACCTTAATACGCAGTATTTT
CDR3: CASSLYGHLNTQYF
J: TRBJ2-3
V: TRBV7-9
size: .
D: .

DNA: TGTGCCAGCAGTTTAGAGGGCCAGGACAGGGGGCGCATGTACACCTTC
CDR3: CASSLEGQDRGRMYTF
J: TRBJ1-2
V: TRBV28
size: .
D: TRBD1

DNA: TGTGCCAGCAGTTCGGCAGGGGGCGTGGGTGGCTACACCTTC
CDR3: CASSSAGGVGGYTF
J: TRBJ1-2
V: TRBV2
size: .
D: TRBD1

DNA: TGTGCCAGCAGAGACAGGGTACGGTACACTGAAGCTTTCTTT
CDR3: CASRDRVRYTEAFF
J: TRBJ1-1
V: TRBV2
size: .
D: TRBD1

DNA: TGTGCCAGTAGTACCTACCGGGGGGGCGCTGGAAACACCATATATTTT
CDR3: CASSTYRGGAGNTIYF
J: TRBJ1-3
V: TRBV19
size: .
D: .

DNA: TGCGCCAGCAGCTTGGACAGGGGAACTGAAGCTTTCTTT
CDR3: CASSLDRGTEAFF
J: TRBJ1-1
V: TRBV5-1
size: .
D: TRBD1

DNA: TGTGCCAGCAGCCTCCGACCTGATAGCCATGGCTACACCTTC
CDR3: CASSLRPDSHGYTF
J: TRBJ1-2
V: TRBV6-5
size: .
D: .

DNA: TGCAGCGTCGCCGGAGGGGGAGGCTCCTACGAGCAGTACTTC
CDR3: CSVAGGGGSYEQYF
J: TRBJ2-7
V: TRBV29-1
size: many
D: .

DNA: TGTGCCATCAACCCGGGACAGCGGAGAGAAGGCTACACCTTC
CDR3: CAINPGQRREGYTF
J: TRBJ1-2
V: TRBV10-3
size: .
D: TRBD1

DNA: TGTGCCAGCAGCGTACGGGATGGGACTAGCGGGGTCTACGAGCAGTACTTC
CDR3: CASSVRDGTSGVYEQYF
J: TRBJ2-7
V: TRBV9
size: .
D: TRBD2

DNA: TGTGCCAGCAGCCAAGACCGGGTAGCTAATGAAAAACTGTTTTTT
CDR3: CASSQDRVANEKLFF
J: TRBJ1-4
V: TRBV3-1/TRBV3-2
size: once
D: .

DNA: TGCGCCAGCAGCCAAGAAGGCCCCCCCCAGGGGCCAGATTACGAGCAGTACTTC
CDR3: CASSQEGPPQGPDYEQYF
J: TRBJ2-7
V: TRBV4-3
size: .
D: .

DNA: TGTGCCAGCAGTGAAGCACGGGGGACTGAAGCTTTCTTT
CDR3: CASSEARGTEAFF
J: TRBJ1-1
V: TRBV6-1
size: .
D: .